The next 9 T cell receptor beta chains were all read from a single sample in a study of blood T cell repertoires in COVID-19. The repertoire was sequenced with immunoSEQ multiplex PCR; TCRdb's copy has only in-frame clones and lacks some. Among about 210,000 clones, 81% were seen once, and the ten largest hold around 9%. The source material was PBMCs or T cells enriched from blood (not recorded which). These receptors were taken from a man in his forties or fifties who had recovered from COVID-19.

The V gene is TRBV19, the J gene TRBJ2-3; TRBD2 matches 7 bases. J was trimmed by 4 bases and V by 0 bases; bases with no gene match: 10. The CDR3 spans 17 residues. From germline, CDR1 is LNHDA and CDR2 SQIVND (reference sequence). CDR3 sequence: CASSIDGGTRAADTQYF. The CDR3 region has the DNA TGTGCCAGTAGTATAGACGGGGGGACGAGGGCGGCAGATACGCAGTATTTT. The complete variable domain, with remaining parts taken from reference TRBV19 and TRBJ2-3, reads DGGITQSPKYLFRKEGQNVTLSCEQNLNHDAMYWYRQDPGQGLRLIYYSQIVNDFQKGDIAEGYSVSREKKESFPLTVTSAQKNPTAFYLCASSIDGGTRAADTQYFGPGTRLTVL.

This clone has just a few counts. In DNA form, the CDR3 reads TGCAGTGCTAGCTCGGGGAGAGCTTTCTTT. As protein: CSASSGRAFF. This chain connects TRBV20-1 to TRBJ1-1; D not certain. Germline loops: CDR1 DFQATT, CDR2 SNEGSKA (reference sequence). The CDR3 extends over 10 amino acids. V lost 3 bases and J 10 bases, leaving 9 bases between the germline ends.

The sample holds a few counts of this clone. The rearrangement uses TRBV5-1 and TRBJ1-1; perhaps TRBD1 as D (6 bases). CDR1 is SGHRS and CDR2 is YFSETQ in the germline V gene. Trimming pared 0 bases from V and 1 base from J, leaving 16 bases between. The CDR3 contains 17 residues. The CDR3 nucleotides are TGCGCCAGCAGCTTGGCACCACCCGGACAGCCGAACACTGAAGCTTTCTTT. The encoded protein is CASSLAPPGQPNTEAFF.

The chain is built from TRBV2 and TRBJ1-1; D is perhaps TRBD1 (5 bases). Per germline, CDR1 SNHLY and CDR2 FYNNEI. V lost 6 bases, J lost 2 bases, and 16 bases lay in between. This CDR3 contains 15 residues. The CDR3 DNA reads as TGTGCCAGCAGGCCCGGGTGGCAGGGTAACACTGAAGCTTTCTTT. Its translation: CASRPGWQGNTEAFF. Looking up the rest from reference TRBV2 and TRBJ1-1 gives the full variable domain: EPEVTQTPSHQVTQMGQEVILRCVPISNHLYFYWYRQILGQKVEFLVSFYNNEISEKSEIFDDQFSVERPDGSNFTLKIRSTKLEDSAMYFCASRPGWQGNTEAFFGQGTRLTVV.

Only a few counts were recorded for this clone. This chain links TRBV10-1 with TRBJ1-1; 8 nucleotides agree with TRBD1. Germline CDR1 is WNHNN and CDR2 is SYGVQD (reference sequence). The CDR3 runs 13 residues. The J segment lost 1 base and the V segment lost 6 bases, leaving 1 base of the junction unmatched. CDR3 amino acids: CASSGQGNTEAFF. The CDR3, as DNA: TGCGCCAGCAGCGGACAGGGGAACACTGAAGCTTTCTTT.

The chain couples TRBV3-1 (or the pseudogene TRBV3-2) to TRBJ2-1; TRBD2 matches at 7 bases. The V segment lost 8 bases and the J segment 4 bases; nucleotides outside the gene matches: 14. This CDR3 is built from 16 residues. From germline, CDR1 is LGHDT and CDR2 YNNKEL (reference sequence). The CDR3 nucleotides are TGTGCCAGCTCCGCAGGCCCCGGGGGGAGATACAATGAGCAGTTCTTC. Its protein is CASSAGPGGRYNEQFF.

The chain uses TRBV6-2 or TRBV6-3 and TRBJ1-1; D not resolved. Germline V gene data show CDR1 as MNHEY and CDR2 as SVGEGT. V was trimmed by 5 bases and J by 10 bases, leaving 14 bases between them. The CDR3 extends over 12 amino acids. This chain's CDR3 is CASSPAQRVAFF. CDR3 nucleotides: TGTGCCAGCAGTCCAGCCCAACGGGTAGCTTTCTTT.

This rearrangement joins TRBV29-1 to TRBJ2-2; 8 nucleotides line up with TRBD1. Unmatched junction bases numbered 1, after V lost 4 bases and J lost 3 bases. Germline CDR1 and CDR2: SQVTM and ANQGSEA. The CDR3 is 13 residues long. CDR3 in DNA: TGCAGCGTTGGCAGGGGGCACACCGGGGAGCTGTTTTTT. It encodes CSVGRGHTGELFF.

The genes are TRBV11-2 and TRBJ2-7, with a possible D match to TRBD2 (6 bases). CDR1 and CDR2 (germline): SGHAT, FQNNGV. The CDR3 has 14 residues. The V end was cut by 1 base, the J end by 5 bases, with 12 bases between. CDR3 coding DNA: TGTGCCAGCAGCTTAGGGGGGAGGACCCACGAGCAGTACTTC. It encodes CASSLGGRTHEQYF.